A single sample gave rise to the 10 T cell receptor beta chains below, sequenced in a study of memory CD4+ T cells and cytomegalovirus serostatus. The sort gate was single viable CD3+CD4+CD8-CD45RO+ cells for memory CD4+ T cells. Measured with immunoSEQ multiplex PCR; TCRdb has only the in-frame clones, and not every one. The table includes approximately 92,000 clones, about 80% detected once. Sequencing input: memory CD4+ T cells from blood. Receptors were obtained from an adult in good health and CMV-seropositive.

The chain combines TRBV4-3 with TRBJ2-3, with 11 bases matching TRBD2. Germline V gene lookup returns CDR1 LGHNA and CDR2 YSLEER. V lost 3 bases, J lost 2 bases, and 7 bases stayed unmatched. This CDR3 is 17 amino acids long. The CDR3 region is CASSQTGLAGDTDTQYF. DNA of the CDR3: TGCGCCAGCAGCCAGACCGGACTAGCGGGCGACACAGATACGCAGTATTTT.

This chain links TRBV29-1 with TRBJ2-7, with 10 nucleotides matching TRBD1. Germline CDR1 SQVTM, CDR2 ANQGSEA. V shed 4 bases and J 7 bases; nucleotides not matched to a gene: 7. The CDR3 runs 13 residues. The CDR3 DNA reads TGCAGCGTTGCGACAGGGGGCGCCTGGGAGCAGTACTTC. Translation gives CSVATGGAWEQYF.

The chain joins TRBV5-4 to TRBJ2-4; D call uncertain. This CDR3 has 13 residues. The germline CDR1 and CDR2 sequences are SGHNT and YYREEE (reference sequence). The V end lost 4 bases, the J end lost 0 bases, and 5 bases lay between the germline ends. The CDR3 spells CASSQEAKNIQYF. CDR3 sequence (DNA): TGTGCCAGCAGCCAGGAAGCCAAAAACATTCAGTACTTC.

The J gene is TRBJ1-5, the V gene TRBV28; 8 bases agree with TRBD1. Germline V gives CDR1 MDHEN, CDR2 SYDVKM. The CDR3 is 17 residues long. The V segment lost 2 bases and the J segment 2 bases; nucleotides outside the gene matches: 8. As DNA, the CDR3 is TGTGCCAGCAGTTTAGTTGAACAGGGGGTTGGCAATCAGCCCCAGCATTTT. Its translation: CASSLVEQGVGNQPQHF.

This rearrangement joins TRBV6-5 to TRBJ1-5; TRBD1 matches at 7 bases. The germline CDR1 and CDR2 sequences are MNHEY and SVGAGI. The CDR3 is 14 residues long. The V gene end was trimmed by 5 bases and the J gene end by 6 bases; junction bases not matched to a gene: 7. CDR3 protein: CASSGYRGGQPQHF. In nucleotides, the CDR3 is TGTGCCAGCAGTGGTTACAGGGGCGGTCAGCCCCAGCATTTT.

In DNA, the CDR3 is TGTGCCAGCAGCGTTGACACTTCCGGTGGCTATGGCTACACCTTC. It is translated as CASSVDTSGGYGYTF. The chain employs TRBV9 and TRBJ1-2, with D unclear. The CDR3 runs 15 residues. V dropped 2 bases and J dropped 4 bases, with 15 bases sitting between them. CDR1 is SGDLS and CDR2 is YYNGEE in the germline V gene.

This clone showed up just a few times. V is TRBV6-5 and J is TRBJ1-4; D may be TRBD1 (6 bases). V was shortened by 5 bases and J by 5 bases, with 12 bases between the two germline ends. Looked up from germline, CDR1 is MNHEY and CDR2 is SVGAGI. The CDR3 sequence is 14 residues long. Here the CDR3 DNA reads TGTGCCAGCAGTAGGACAGCTTTGAATGAAAAACTGTTTTTT. Its translation is CASSRTALNEKLFF.

This clone was seen a single time. V is TRBV9 and J is TRBJ2-3, with 12 bases matching TRBD2. CDR1 and CDR2 (germline): SGDLS, YYNGEE. The CDR3 runs 16 residues. J was trimmed by 4 bases and V by 3 bases; bases with no gene match: 6. The CDR3 region is CASSDGLAGLADTQYF. The CDR3, as DNA: TGTGCCAGCAGCGATGGACTAGCGGGATTGGCAGATACGCAGTATTTT.

V and J are TRBV18 and TRBJ2-3, with D perhaps given as TRBD1 or TRBD2 (5 bases each). The germline V and J ends were trimmed by 2 bases and 10 bases, with 10 bases remaining between them. The CDR3 covers 12 residues. The germline gives CDR1 KGHSH, CDR2 LQKENI. The CDR3 is CASSPGARAQYF. The DNA of the CDR3 is TGTGCCAGCTCACCAGGGGCGAGGGCGCAGTATTTT.

The chain employs TRBV7-9 and TRBJ2-7; no reliable D call. Germline V CDR1 and CDR2: SEHNR, FQNEAQ (reference sequence). The CDR3 has 12 residues. V lost 5 bases and J lost 2, with 7 bases in between. The CDR3 nucleotides are TGTGCCAGCAGCATCGGCCCCTACGAGCAGTACTTC. Translating it yields CASSIGPYEQYF.